This record concerns one TCR beta chain sequence. CDR1 is GTSNPN and CDR2 is SVGIG in the germline V gene (reference sequence). The CDR3 totals 17 residues. V trimming: 5 bases; J trimming: 2 bases; junction bases outside the gene matches: 17. The sample is drawn from a study of OX40 agonist ivuxolimab in advanced cancers. Study-wide context: Patients treated during dose escalation were battling hepatocellular carcinoma, melanoma, renal cell or head and neck cancer. Prior checkpoint blockade (anti-PD-1, anti-PD-L1 or anti-CTLA-4) was permitted; approximately 41% had it. Partial responses occurred in Three dose-escalation patients, one with hepatocellular carcinoma and two with cutaneous melanoma.

Libraries were prepared by immunoSEQ multiplex PCR; TCRdb keeps only in-frame clonotypes and omits some of them. The sample has tens of thousands of clones, roughly 87% seen once; the top ten hold roughly 0.19%. Blood specimens came from baseline, cycle 4 day 1, and cycle 7 day 1. This receptor was taken from an adult with an advanced solid tumor such as melanoma, head and neck, liver or kidney cancer. The material was CD4+ or CD8+ T cells sorted from blood, obtained in a trial of the OX40 agonist ivuxolimab. This chain connects TRBV30 to TRBJ2-7, with 8 bases fitting TRBD2. The CDR3 here is CAWCPKPIAGFAYEQYF. In DNA, the CDR3 is TGTGCCTGGTGTCCAAAACCTATAGCGGGATTCGCCTACGAGCAGTACTTC.